The TCR beta chain described here comes from a study of T-cell reconstitution after alpha-beta-depleted transplantation in children (dated by TCRdb to about 2016). With respect to the entire study: T-cell immune reconstitution after TCRalphabeta/CD19-depleted allogeneic hematopoietic cell transplantation in children was quantitatively tracked in the study by means of TCR repertoire profiling.

Libraries were made using PCR. The sample was run on an Illumina HiSeq 2500. To normalize quantification of the TCRbeta repertoire, the TCR libraries were built with molecular barcoding that relied on unique molecular identifiers. TCRdb handled the public reads itself, with Q25 trimming in fastp and clone calling in MiXCR, and kept productive beta chains. When rows share a CDR3 protein, they turn into one entry using the most common DNA and genes. For this sample the table gives hundreds of thousands of distinct CDR3 sequences, of which about an eighth were detected only once. Of the sample, 0.79% falls within the top ten clones. In light of the paper, this sample's treatment or condition label describes: allogeneic hematopoietic cell transplantation with graft depleted of TCRalphabeta T cells and CD19 B cells. TCRalphabeta/CD19-depleted allogeneic hematopoietic cell grafts were given to the transplant recipients, all of whom were children.

The investigation overall reported the following: The high TCRbeta diversity at day 60 in some patients was ascribed to recipient T cells and intrathymic progenitors that had survived conditioning. Hyperexpanded clone frequencies declined over subsequent months; after one year, T-cell counts and TCRbeta diversity were mostly attributed to newly produced T cells. The apparently early recovery of alphabetaT-cell counts about two months after transplant reportedly depended on only several hundred rapidly expanded clones that came from non-depleted graft cells.

This clonotype was seen once. Its antigen has not been determined. No base quality information exists; no much larger clone differs at one position. Evidence from one read is weak. For CDR1 and CDR2, the germline V gene lists SGHVS and FQNEAQ. Trimming costs V 4 bases and J 0 bases, and their ends lie 6 bases apart. The CDR3 numbers 14 residues from cysteine through phenylalanine. Only the CDR3 DNA is retained, 42 bases long and in frame from the first base. The rearrangement joined TRBV7-8 to TRBJ2-2; no D gene can be assigned with confidence. Material: PBMCs, obtained before TCRalphabeta/CD19-depleted stem cell transplant. This TCR was recovered from a girl aged 2-10 years with congenital amegakaryocytic thrombocytopenia, due to receive a stem cell transplant. The CDR3 is CASSSSPNTGELFF. The nucleotides read TGTGCCAGCAGCTCAAGCCCGAACACCGGGGAGCTGTTTTTT.